This record looks at one T cell receptor (beta chain) sequence and its context. The antigen is not known. Mouse germline and gene names are used. The read halts 1 residue ahead of the CDR3 end, with the missing end drawn from the germline J gene. The record originates from a study of tissue T cells after allogeneic stem cell transplantation. The CDR3 loop spans 14 amino acids. V lost 4 bases, J lost 4 bases, and 3 bases stayed unmatched. Germline loops: CDR1 MSHET, CDR2 SYDVDS. The repertoire was sequenced with immunoSEQ multiplex PCR; TCRdb's copy has only in-frame clones and lacks some. The table has over 40,000 clones, around 66% seen once. Study results and limitations: Alloreactivity or antigen specificity of tissue TCRs was not determined; some clones might be host cells.

This chain links TRBV29 with TRBJ2-7; 11 bases match TRBD2. Sequences were obtained from sorted cells pooled from one or two spleens. This clonotype was obtained from a pool of C57BL/6 mice in good health. The sequenced part of the CDR3 DNA is TGTGCTAGCAGTTCCGACTGGGGGGGGTATGAACAGTAC. It encodes CASSSDWGGYEQY. The full CDR3 sequence reads CASSSDWGGYEQYF.